Listed below are T cell receptor beta chains from one sample, sequenced in a study of cytomegalovirus exposure and HLA in healthy donors. Assay: immunoSEQ multiplex PCR; the TCRdb copy retains only in-frame clones and omits some. This sample has approximately 220,000 clones, with around 76% found just once. Sequencing input: PBMCs. Source of these receptors: a man younger than 30 in good health and CMV-seronegative. Each CDR3 is given with its conserved first and last residue. Fields, in order: J gene, V gene, D gene, clone size, CDR3 length, CDR3 protein, CDR3 DNA. A D gene is named only where the DNA matches it firmly. A row's size may be missing; if present it is once, few, many or a size class.

TRBJ2-1,TRBV10-3,TRBD2,NA,13,CAIMGDYNNEQFF,TGTGCCATCATGGGGGACTACAACAATGAGCAGTTCTTC
TRBJ2-2,TRBV6-5,TRBD1,NA,14,CASSDGQGPGELFF,TGTGCCAGCAGTGACGGACAGGGGCCCGGGGAGCTGTTTTTT
TRBJ2-1,TRBV14,TRBD2,NA,11,CASSPGTSVLF,TGTGCCAGCAGCCCCGGGACTAGCGTCCTCTTC
TRBJ2-7,TRBV5-1,TRBD2,NA,13,CASSLGLAVEQYF,TGCGCCAGCAGCTTGGGACTAGCAGTCGAGCAGTACTTC
TRBJ2-7,TRBV27,TRBD1,NA,13,CASSLGTVYEQYF,TGTGCCAGCAGTTTAGGGACAGTCTACGAGCAGTACTTC
TRBJ2-7,TRBV19,TRBD1,NA,15,CASSPRQGLIDEQYF,TGTGCCAGTAGTCCCCGACAGGGCCTGATCGACGAGCAGTACTTC
TRBJ2-3,TRBV30,NA,NA,13,CAWRGRGTDTQYF,TGTGCCTGGAGGGGTAGGGGTACAGATACGCAGTATTTT
TRBJ2-7,TRBV5-1,TRBD2,NA,15,CASSFLAGGPSEQYF,TGCGCCAGCAGCTTTCTAGCGGGAGGCCCCAGCGAGCAGTACTTC
TRBJ2-3,TRBV18,TRBD2,NA,16,CASSPRPSGSTDTQYF,TGTGCCAGCTCACCACGTCCTAGCGGGAGCACAGATACGCAGTATTTT
TRBJ1-2,TRBV27,TRBD1,NA,14,CASSTLGQNYGYTF,TGTGCCAGCAGTACACTGGGACAGAACTATGGCTACACCTTC
TRBJ2-7,TRBV4-1,NA,once,17,CASSQNIWEEGSYEQYF,TGCGCCAGCAGCCAAAATATCTGGGAGGAGGGCTCCTACGAGCAGTACTTC
TRBJ1-2,TRBV5-1,NA,few,14,CASSIPGDYYGYTF,TGCGCCAGCAGCATCCCCGGGGACTACTATGGCTACACCTTC
TRBJ2-3,TRBV7-9,NA,few,15,CASSPLRTDTDTQYF,TGTGCCAGCAGCCCTTTAAGGACAGACACAGATACGCAGTATTTT
TRBJ2-4,TRBV7-9,NA,NA,14,CASSSPVGVDIQYF,TGTGCCAGCAGCTCCCCAGTAGGGGTTGACATTCAGTACTTC
TRBJ1-4,TRBV2,NA,NA,13,CASRGGTNEKLFF,TGTGCCAGCAGAGGGGGTACTAATGAAAAACTGTTTTTT
TRBJ1-1,TRBV5-1,TRBD1,NA,16,CASSIRQGNMNTEAFF,TGCGCCAGCAGCATCAGACAGGGCAACATGAACACTGAAGCTTTCTTT
TRBJ2-7,TRBV20-1,NA,NA,11,CSGTVAYEQYF,TGCAGTGGGACAGTCGCCTACGAGCAGTACTTC
TRBJ1-6,TRBV12-2,NA,NA,17,CASRLIESFRGNSPLHF,TGTGCAAGTCGCTTAATTGAATCATTCCGGGGGAATTCACCCCTCCACTTT
TRBJ2-1,TRBV19,TRBD2,NA,16,CASSIGGTSGKSEQFF,TGTGCCAGTAGTATTGGTGGGACTAGCGGGAAAAGTGAGCAGTTCTTC
TRBJ2-4,TRBV6-1,NA,NA,14,CASSVIQGENIQYF,TGTGCCAGCAGTGTCATCCAGGGCGAAAACATTCAGTACTTC
TRBJ1-5,TRBV11-2,NA,NA,15,CASSPGHFSNQPQHF,TGTGCCAGCAGCCCGGGACATTTTAGCAATCAGCCCCAGCATTTT
TRBJ2-2,TRBV5-4,TRBD1,once,15,CASSSGTVNTGELFF,TGTGCCAGCAGCTCGGGGACAGTGAACACCGGGGAGCTGTTTTTT
TRBJ1-1,TRBV7-9,TRBD1,NA,14,CASSPDRGDTEAFF,TGTGCCAGCAGCCCCGACAGGGGAGACACTGAAGCTTTCTTT
TRBJ2-7,TRBV15,TRBD2,NA,16,CATSRDLSGRAYEQYF,TGTGCCACCAGCAGAGATCTTAGCGGGAGGGCCTACGAGCAGTACTTC
TRBJ2-7,TRBV11-2,TRBD2,NA,14,CASSRTSGLYEQYF,TGTGCCAGCAGCCGGACTAGCGGACTCTACGAGCAGTACTTC
TRBJ2-4,TRBV5-4,TRBD1,NA,17,CASSLRRTGLAKNIQYF,TGTGCCAGCAGCTTGAGACGGACAGGGCTAGCCAAAAACATTCAGTACTTC
TRBJ2-7,TRBV7-7,TRBD2,NA,15,CASSPGLAGSYEQYF,TGTGCTAGCAGCCCTGGACTAGCGGGGTCCTACGAGCAGTACTTC
TRBJ1-4,TRBV27,NA,NA,13,CATSRRLNEKLFF,TGTGCCACCTCTCGTCGGTTAAATGAAAAACTGTTTTTT
TRBJ2-1,TRBV19,TRBD2,NA,17,CASSGTSGRASYNEQFF,TGTGCCAGTAGTGGTACTAGCGGGAGGGCCTCCTACAATGAGCAGTTCTTC
TRBJ2-1,TRBV9,TRBD2,NA,15,CASSVDGTSGNEQFF,TGTGCCAGCAGCGTAGATGGGACTAGCGGGAATGAGCAGTTCTTC
TRBJ1-1,TRBV28,NA,NA,9,CASGTEAFF,TGTGCCTCGGGGACTGAAGCTTTCTTT
TRBJ2-3,TRBV2,NA,few,14,CASSEVQGTDTQYF,TGTGCCAGCAGTGAAGTCCAGGGCACAGATACGCAGTATTTT
TRBJ1-6,TRBV4-2,NA,NA,13,CASIPEGNSPLHF,TGTGCCAGCATTCCGGAGGGGAATTCACCCCTCCACTTT
TRBJ2-7,TRBV4-1,NA,NA,16,CASSQGRGIRAYEQYF,TGCGCCAGCAGCCAAGGTAGGGGAATTAGAGCCTACGAGCAGTACTTC
TRBJ1-2,TRBV18,NA,NA,14,CASSPPGGNAGYTF,TGTGCCAGCTCACCACCGGGCGGGAACGCTGGCTACACCTTC
TRBJ1-1,TRBV6-5,NA,NA,13,CASLMGGGTEAFF,TGTGCCAGCCTTATGGGGGGGGGCACTGAAGCTTTCTTT
TRBJ2-1,TRBV28,TRBD2,few,16,CASSSTGLAGGNEQFF,TGTGCCAGCAGTTCAACGGGACTAGCGGGAGGCAATGAGCAGTTCTTC
TRBJ1-1,TRBV21-1,NA,NA,18,CASSKGSGTGGKCTEAFF,TGTGCCAGCAGCAAGGGGTCCGGGACAGGGGGCAAGTGCACTGAAGCTTTCTTT
TRBJ1-1,TRBV27,NA,NA,16,CASSFYRTAGNTEAFF,TGTGCCAGCAGTTTTTATCGGACAGCCGGGAACACTGAAGCTTTCTTT
TRBJ2-2,TRBV5-4,NA,NA,13,CASSLGSPGELFF,TGTGCCAGCAGCTTGGGTAGCCCCGGGGAGCTGTTTTTT
TRBJ2-7,TRBV5-5,NA,NA,14,CASSSRTMDYEQYF,TGTGCCAGCAGCTCACGGACTATGGACTACGAGCAGTACTTC
TRBJ2-3,TRBV9,TRBD1,NA,16,CASSVGGTGSTDTQYF,TGTGCCAGCAGCGTAGGAGGGACAGGGAGCACAGATACGCAGTATTTT
TRBJ2-3,TRBV7-3,TRBD2,NA,17,CASSSKLASGGTDTQYF,TGTGCCAGCAGCTCCAAACTCGCTAGCGGGGGCACAGATACGCAGTATTTT
TRBJ2-1,TRBV6-5,NA,NA,13,CPLRPGGYNEQFF,TGTCCCTTAAGGCCTGGAGGCTACAATGAGCAGTTCTTC
TRBJ2-2,TRBV7-2,TRBD2,NA,16,CASSFGLAGATGELFF,TGTGCCAGCAGCTTCGGACTAGCGGGAGCCACCGGGGAGCTGTTTTTT
TRBJ2-7,TRBV5-1,TRBD1,NA,15,CASSPGQDNSYEQYF,TGCGCCAGCAGCCCCGGACAGGACAACTCCTACGAGCAGTACTTC
TRBJ1-3,TRBV7-8,NA,NA,16,CASSSKGANSGNTIYF,TGTGCCAGCAGTTCAAAGGGAGCGAACTCTGGAAACACCATATATTTT
TRBJ2-2,TRBV5-4,TRBD1,NA,15,CASSRDRGRTGELFF,TGTGCCAGCAGCCGAGACAGGGGGCGGACCGGGGAGCTGTTTTTT
TRBJ1-1,TRBV19,NA,NA,14,CASSMPGVSTEAFF,TGTGCCAGTAGTATGCCAGGGGTAAGCACTGAAGCTTTCTTT
TRBJ2-1,TRBV9,NA,NA,15,CASSVELAPYNEQFF,TGTGCCAGCAGCGTAGAACTAGCCCCATACAATGAGCAGTTCTTC
TRBJ2-1,TRBV4-2,TRBD1,few,15,CASSTPRGPGNEQFF,TGTGCCAGCAGCACACCCAGGGGGCCGGGCAATGAGCAGTTCTTC
TRBJ1-2,TRBV7-9,NA,NA,16,CSSSRLGDTGQYGYTF,TGTTCCAGCAGCCGACTGGGCGATACAGGGCAGTATGGCTACACCTTC
TRBJ2-1,TRBV6-1,TRBD1,NA,13,CASTKDRGAWAIF,TGTGCCAGCACCAAGGACAGGGGGGCTTGGGCAATCTTC
TRBJ2-3,TRBV29-1,NA,NA,12,CSVHLAGDTQYF,TGCAGCGTCCACCTGGCGGGGGATACGCAGTATTTT
TRBJ2-7,TRBV5-1,NA,few,15,CASSATSGSLYEQYF,TGCGCCAGCAGCGCGACTTCCGGGTCCCTCTACGAGCAGTACTTC